A selection of T cell receptor beta chains follows, all from one sample in a study of neoadjuvant nivolumab and ipilimumab in lung cancer. This table comes from immunoSEQ multiplex PCR, and its TCRdb copy is limited to in-frame clones, with some not included. Of 25,000 to 30,000 clones listed, 82% were seen once; the top ten hold about 8.6%. Sequences were derived from tumor tissue, sampled after neoadjuvant nivolumab, alone or with ipilimumab, at or shortly before surgery. These receptors were collected from an adult with non-small cell lung cancer. Each CDR3 is given with its conserved first and last residue. The order of the fields is clone size, V gene, D gene, J gene, CDR3 protein, CDR3 DNA. D genes are given only for firm matches. A clone size is listed for some rows: how often the clone was seen (once, few, many), or a class if it is expanded.

abundance: NA; v_gene: TRBV25-1; d_gene: NA; j_gene: TRBJ2-5; CDR3aa: CASSASEGRQETQYF; CDR3nt: TGTGCCAGCAGTGCCTCCGAGGGACGCCAAGAGACCCAGTACTTC
abundance: NA; v_gene: TRBV25-1; d_gene: NA; j_gene: TRBJ1-4; CDR3aa: CASHLRQEGEFNEKLFF; CDR3nt: TGTGCCAGCCACCTCCGACAGGAAGGGGAGTTTAATGAAAAACTGTTTTTT
abundance: NA; v_gene: TRBV14; d_gene: NA; j_gene: TRBJ1-2; CDR3aa: CASSLEVGLGYTF; CDR3nt: TGTGCCAGCAGTCTCGAAGTGGGACTTGGCTACACCTTC
abundance: few; v_gene: TRBV30; d_gene: NA; j_gene: TRBJ2-7; CDR3aa: CAWSISYEQYF; CDR3nt: TGTGCCTGGAGTATATCCTACGAGCAGTACTTC
abundance: NA; v_gene: TRBV29-1; d_gene: NA; j_gene: TRBJ2-2; CDR3aa: CSVGNSNTGELFF; CDR3nt: TGCAGCGTTGGTAACTCAAACACCGGGGAGCTGTTTTTT
abundance: NA; v_gene: TRBV4-1; d_gene: NA; j_gene: TRBJ1-2; CDR3aa: CASSQEINTGIYGYTF; CDR3nt: TGCGCCAGCAGCCAAGAGATAAATACAGGTATCTATGGCTACACCTTC
abundance: NA; v_gene: TRBV19; d_gene: TRBD1; j_gene: TRBJ1-2; CDR3aa: CASKLDRGYGYTF; CDR3nt: TGTGCCAGTAAGTTGGACAGGGGCTATGGCTACACCTTC
abundance: NA; v_gene: TRBV7-2; d_gene: NA; j_gene: TRBJ1-2; CDR3aa: CASSSNPNYGYTF; CDR3nt: TGTGCCAGCAGCTCGAATCCTAACTATGGCTACACCTTC
abundance: NA; v_gene: TRBV30; d_gene: NA; j_gene: TRBJ1-1; CDR3aa: CASWRLGNTEAFF; CDR3nt: TGTGCCTCGTGGAGGTTGGGGAACACTGAAGCTTTCTTT
abundance: NA; v_gene: TRBV30; d_gene: NA; j_gene: TRBJ1-1; CDR3aa: CAWSVPASEAFF; CDR3nt: TGTGCCTGGAGTGTACCGGCCTCTGAAGCTTTCTTT
abundance: NA; v_gene: TRBV5-4; d_gene: NA; j_gene: TRBJ2-3; CDR3aa: CASSESGPTDTQYF; CDR3nt: TGTGCCAGCAGCGAGAGCGGGCCCACAGATACGCAGTATTTT
abundance: NA; v_gene: TRBV7-9; d_gene: TRBD2; j_gene: TRBJ2-3; CDR3aa: CASNSWGLASDTQYF; CDR3nt: TGTGCCAGCAACTCATGGGGACTAGCGTCAGATACGCAGTATTTT
abundance: once; v_gene: TRBV6-5; d_gene: TRBD1; j_gene: TRBJ1-2; CDR3aa: CASSLRMTGDAGYTF; CDR3nt: TGTGCCAGCAGCCTAAGAATGACAGGGGACGCTGGCTACACCTTC
abundance: NA; v_gene: TRBV18; d_gene: TRBD1; j_gene: TRBJ2-6; CDR3aa: CASSPFDRGYSGANVLTF; CDR3nt: TGTGCCAGCTCACCGTTCGACAGGGGATACTCTGGGGCCAACGTCCTGACTTTC
abundance: NA; v_gene: TRBV2; d_gene: TRBD1; j_gene: TRBJ1-1; CDR3aa: CASSTDRANTEAFF; CDR3nt: TGTGCCAGCAGCACGGACAGGGCGAACACTGAAGCTTTCTTT
abundance: NA; v_gene: TRBV7-2; d_gene: NA; j_gene: TRBJ1-2; CDR3aa: CASSSQGLGYGYTF; CDR3nt: TGTGCCAGCAGTAGTCAGGGCTTGGGGTATGGCTACACCTTC
abundance: NA; v_gene: TRBV7-9; d_gene: NA; j_gene: TRBJ2-7; CDR3aa: CASSLAASGGEQYF; CDR3nt: TGTGCCAGCAGCTTAGCTGCGTCCGGGGGCGAGCAGTACTTC
abundance: NA; v_gene: TRBV10-1; d_gene: NA; j_gene: TRBJ2-1; CDR3aa: CASSVRDGLEQFF; CDR3nt: TGCGCCAGCAGTGTAAGGGACGGTCTGGAGCAGTTCTTC
abundance: once; v_gene: TRBV6-5; d_gene: TRBD2; j_gene: TRBJ2-7; CDR3aa: CASSYGTSGSEQYF; CDR3nt: TGTGCCAGCAGTTACGGGACTAGCGGGAGCGAGCAGTACTTC
abundance: few; v_gene: TRBV19; d_gene: TRBD2; j_gene: TRBJ2-1; CDR3aa: CASSNGGGPIFDEQFF; CDR3nt: TGTGCCAGTAGTAACGGGGGAGGGCCGATTTTCGATGAGCAGTTCTTC
abundance: NA; v_gene: TRBV6-5; d_gene: TRBD1; j_gene: TRBJ2-7; CDR3aa: CASSSRDRGSYEQYF; CDR3nt: TGTGCCAGCAGTTCTCGGGACAGGGGCTCCTACGAGCAGTACTTC
abundance: NA; v_gene: TRBV7-3; d_gene: NA; j_gene: TRBJ2-6; CDR3aa: CASSLDRTGANVLTF; CDR3nt: TGTGCCAGCAGCCTCGACAGGACGGGGGCCAACGTCCTGACTTTC
abundance: NA; v_gene: TRBV2; d_gene: NA; j_gene: TRBJ2-1; CDR3aa: CATQRGGGVNEQFF; CDR3nt: TGTGCCACCCAAAGGGGAGGAGGTGTCAATGAGCAGTTCTTC
abundance: NA; v_gene: TRBV7-2; d_gene: TRBD2; j_gene: TRBJ2-5; CDR3aa: CASSTGGAETQYF; CDR3nt: TGTGCCAGCAGTACGGGAGGGGCAGAGACCCAGTACTTC